Included here is one T cell receptor (beta chain) sequence, with context. This sample is drawn from a study of blood T cell repertoires in COVID-19. This CDR3 contains 15 residues. CDR1 and CDR2 from the germline V gene are LNHDA and SQIVND (reference sequence). Deletions cut 6 bases from V and 0 bases from J, with 12 bases between. Assay used: immunoSEQ multiplex PCR; TCRdb lists only in-frame clones, some missing. The sample records about 83,000 clones, roughly 86% being singletons. The chain has TRBV19 and TRBJ1-5; maybe TRBD1 (6 bases). Sequencing input: peripheral blood. This clonotype originated in a man at least 80 years old with active or convalescent COVID-19. Here the CDR3 reads CASRGQLISNQPQHF. In nucleotides, the CDR3 is TGTGCCAGTAGAGGACAGTTAATTAGCAATCAGCCCCAGCATTTT. Supplemented by reference TRBV19 and TRBJ1-5, the full variable domain reads DGGITQSPKYLFRKEGQNVTLSCEQNLNHDAMYWYRQDPGQGLRLIYYSQIVNDFQKGDIAEGYSVSREKKESFPLTVTSAQKNPTAFYLCASRGQLISNQPQHFGDGTRLSIL.